The T cell receptor (beta chain) under discussion was sequenced for a study of neoadjuvant anti-PD-1 for oral cavity cancer. Cohort: HPV-negative, locally advanced oral cavity squamous cell carcinoma patients. Generated by immunoSEQ multiplex PCR, the TCRdb table keeps only in-frame clones and is missing some. The table records 6,000 to 8,500 clones, approximately 54% of them present only once. This CDR3 is built from 15 residues. Germline V CDR1 and CDR2: MNHEY, SVGAGI. V lost 8 bases, J lost 4 bases, and 19 bases lay in between. The source is a person between 40 and 80 years old with oral cavity squamous cell carcinoma. The rearrangement links TRBV6-5 to TRBJ2-3; D ambiguous. Here the sequenced sample was tumor tissue, taken before nivolumab (anti-PD-1) treatment. The CDR3 reads CASSPERLSADTQYF. CDR3 nucleotide sequence: TGTGCCAGCTCCCCTGAGAGGTTGAGCGCAGATACGCAGTATTTT.